These 32 T cell receptor beta chains were all obtained from the same sample, sequenced in a study of T cells in Graves' hyperthyroidism and ophthalmopathy. TCR beta CDR3 regions were amplified from RNA. Using the HTBI primer set, a first-round RT-PCR was run on the TCR CDR3. TCRdb reprocessed the multiplex PCR reads via MiXCR and lists one record per CDR3 protein. The sample contains hundreds of thousands of distinct CDR3 sequences, roughly 15% of which appear only once. The sample consisted of blood. The receptor set was obtained from a woman in her fifties or sixties with Graves' ophthalmopathy.

This clonotype was detected ten times or more. This chain uses TRBV4-3 with TRBJ2-1; 11 bases map to TRBD2. Germline V gene data show CDR1 as LGHNA and CDR2 as YSLEER. V lost 1 base to trimming and J lost 7 bases; unmatched junction nucleotides: 3. The CDR3 is 15 amino acids. CDR3: CASSQASGRYNEQFF. The CDR3 region has the DNA TGCGCCAGCAGCCAAGCTAGCGGGAGGTATAATGAGCAGTTCTTC.

This clonotype was counted only a few times. The chain employs TRBV19 and TRBJ1-2; 10 bases map to TRBD1. After removal of 4 bases from V and 7 bases from J, the junction contained 15 bases not matched to a gene. CDR1 and CDR2 from the germline V gene are LNHDA and SQIVND (reference sequence). This CDR3 region has 17 residues. The CDR3, as DNA: TGTGCCAGTAGTAAAAATTTTAGGACAGGGGGACGTAGTGGCTACACCTTC. The encoded protein is CASSKNFRTGGRSGYTF.

This clonotype was seen ten or more times. DNA of the CDR3: TGTGCCAGCAGTCCAGGGTCCAATCAAGAGACCCAGTACTTC. Translating gives CASSPGSNQETQYF. The chain links TRBV28 to TRBJ2-5; D might be TRBD1 (5 bases). CDR3 size: 14 residues. With 5 bases removed from V and 2 bases from J, the gap between germline ends came to 12 bases. The germline V gene encodes CDR1 MDHEN and CDR2 SYDVKM.

This clonotype was observed many times. The chain links TRBV15 to TRBJ1-2; 7 bases are shared with TRBD1. Germline V gives CDR1 LNHNV, CDR2 YYDKDF (reference sequence). The CDR3 runs to 13 residues. V gave up 10 bases and J gave up 2 bases; unmatched junction bases: 7. CDR3 nucleotides: TGTGCCATACGACAGGGATCCAACTATGGCTACACCTTC. Translation: CAIRQGSNYGYTF.

This clonotype was seen at least ten times. The gene calls are TRBV5-1 and TRBJ2-1, with D possibly matching TRBD1 (5 bases). This CDR3 region has 15 residues. Germline CDR1 is SGHRS and CDR2 is YFSETQ. Trimming took 2 bases from V and 0 from J, leaving 9 bases between them. CDR3 in amino acids: CASSFVDSSYNEQFF. The CDR3, as DNA: TGCGCCAGCAGCTTTGTTGACAGCTCCTACAATGAGCAGTTCTTC.

The V and J genes are TRBV12-3 or TRBV12-4 and TRBJ2-2; D not certain. The CDR3 sequence is 15 residues long. V gave up 5 bases and J gave up 4 bases, with 14 bases separating them. Written as DNA, the CDR3 is TGTGCCAGCAGTCTATCGGAGCTTGTCACCGGGGAGCTGTTTTTT. Translation gives CASSLSELVTGELFF.

Concerning this clonotype itself: A clone one base away is much larger, so this may be a read error. V and J are TRBV7-6 and TRBJ2-7; 13 nucleotides match TRBD2. CDR3 length: 15 amino acids. CDR1 and CDR2 from the germline V gene are SGHVS and FNYEAQ. J gave up 2 bases and V 5 bases, and 3 bases lay outside the gene matches. Here the CDR3 reads CASSGTSGNPYEQYF. The CDR3 DNA sequence: TGTGCCAGCAGCGGGACTAGCGGGAACCCCTACGAGCAGTACTTC.

This clonotype has ten or more counts. The rearrangement uses TRBV27 and TRBJ1-1; possibly TRBD1 for D (6 bases). The CDR3 length is 15 residues. Trimming removed 7 bases at V and 0 bases at J, with 15 bases between. The germline V gene has CDR1 MNHEY and CDR2 SMNVEV (reference sequence). This CDR3 is CASKLTGGMNTEAFF. For the CDR3, the DNA is TGTGCCAGCAAACTGACAGGTGGGATGAACACTGAAGCTTTCTTT.

This clonotype occurred many times. The CDR3 coding sequence is TGTGCCAGCAGCCTCACAGGGGCTTATGGCTACACCTTC. It translates to CASSLTGAYGYTF. The chain employs TRBV12-3 or TRBV12-4 and TRBJ1-2, with 7 nucleotides matching TRBD1. J was trimmed by 5 bases and V by 6 bases; bases with no gene match: 6. The CDR3 is made up of 13 amino acids.

Ten or more counts support this clonotype. The rearrangement uses TRBV20-1 and TRBJ2-1, with 7 bases aligning to TRBD2. V gave up 0 bases and J gave up 4 bases; unmatched junction bases: 12. The CDR3 sequence is 17 residues long. The germline gives CDR1 DFQATT, CDR2 SNEGSKA (reference sequence). In nucleotides, the CDR3 is TGCAGTGCTAGAGATGAAGGTGTGGCTAGCGGATACAATGAGCAGTTCTTC. It specifies CSARDEGVASGYNEQFF.

V and J are TRBV5-4 and TRBJ2-7; the D gene is possibly TRBD2 (6 bases). V shed 4 bases and J shed 3 bases, with 14 bases lying between them. This CDR3 is built from 14 residues. Germline V CDR1 and CDR2: SGHNT, YYREEE (reference sequence). The CDR3 here is CASSPGVRNYEQYF. In DNA form, the CDR3 reads TGTGCCAGCAGCCCGGGGGTCCGAAACTACGAGCAGTACTTC.

In this sample, this clonotype turned up a few times. The chain links TRBV27 to TRBJ2-3; TRBD2 matches at 7 bases. Germline CDR1 reads MNHEY; CDR2 reads SMNVEV (reference sequence). The CDR3 runs to 16 residues. V lost 5 bases to trimming and J lost 2 bases; unmatched junction nucleotides: 10. The CDR3 DNA follows: TGTGCCAGCAGTCACCTTGGGGGAGGGATCACAGATACGCAGTATTTT. Translation gives CASSHLGGGITDTQYF.

Only one count was recorded for this clonotype. A much more abundant neighbour one base away suggests this may be a read error. This chain links TRBV27 with TRBJ2-5, with D tentatively TRBD1 or TRBD2 (5 bases each). The CDR3 has 14 residues. V was trimmed by 3 bases and J by 9 bases, leaving 17 bases between them. Germline CDR1 reads MNHEY; CDR2 reads SMNVEV (reference sequence). CDR3 DNA sequence: TGTGCCAGCAGTTTGGACAAGTCTTTGGAGGCCCAGTACTTC. It is translated as CASSLDKSLEAQYF.

The sample holds a few counts of this clonotype. The rearrangement links TRBV7-3 to TRBJ1-1; D unclear. This CDR3 has 15 amino acids. CDR1 SGHTA and CDR2 FQGTGA come from the germline V gene. The V end lost 0 bases, the J end lost 1 base, and 9 bases lay between the germline ends. The CDR3 region is CASSLTLGPNTEAFF. The CDR3 bases are TGTGCCAGCAGCTTAACGCTAGGCCCGAACACTGAAGCTTTCTTT. The entire variable domain, with the rest obtained from reference TRBV7-3 and TRBJ1-1, is as follows: GAGVSQTPSNKVTEKGKYVELRCDPISGHTALYWYRQSLGQGPEFLIYFQGTGAADDSGLPNDRFFAVRPEGSVSTLKIQRTERGDSAVYLCASSLTLGPNTEAFFGQGTRLTVV.

The sample holds many counts of this clonotype. The genes are TRBV28 and TRBJ1-1; D is ambiguous. CDR3 length: 13 residues. The germline V and J ends were trimmed by 7 bases and 1 base, with 10 bases remaining between them. CDR1 and CDR2 (germline): MDHEN, SYDVKM. The chain's CDR3 is CASIQPANTEAFF. In nucleotides, the CDR3 is TGTGCCAGCATACAACCGGCGAACACTGAAGCTTTCTTT.

As DNA, the CDR3 is TGTGCCAGCAGCCCTTGGAAGGATGGCTACACCTTC. As protein: CASSPWKDGYTF. V and J are TRBV7-9 and TRBJ1-2, with D unclear. V gave up 5 bases and J gave up 6 bases, with 10 bases separating them. Germline CDR1 is SEHNR and CDR2 is FQNEAQ (reference sequence). The CDR3 totals 12 residues.

This clonotype appeared a few times. A read error may produce the germline difference seen at one junction end. This chain joins TRBV6-9 and TRBJ2-2, with 8 bases identical to TRBD2. There are 17 residues in the CDR3. CDR1 and CDR2 from the germline V gene are MNHGY and SVAAGI. In DNA, the CDR3 is TGTGCCAGCAGTTATTCGGTAGCGGGGCCGAACACCGGGGACCTGTTTTTT. As protein: CASSYSVAGPNTGDLFF.

This clonotype was counted at least ten times. This chain links TRBV30 with TRBJ1-1; D not certain. CDR1 and CDR2 (germline): GTSNPN, SVGIG (reference sequence). V gave up 0 bases and J gave up 5 bases, with 4 bases separating them. The CDR3 has 11 amino acids. The CDR3 DNA sequence: TGTGCCTGGAGTGTGACAACTGAAGCTTTCTTT. Its protein product is CAWSVTTEAFF.

This clonotype appeared a few times. The DNA for the CDR3 is TGTGCCACCGAGGAAGAAGCGGGAGTTAGCACAGATACGCAGTATTTT. Residues: CATEEEAGVSTDTQYF. This rearrangement joins TRBV19 to TRBJ2-3; TRBD2 matches at 8 bases. Trimming cost V 10 bases and J 0 bases; bases outside gene matches: 12. CDR1 and CDR2 (germline): LNHDA, SQIVND (reference sequence). The CDR3 loop spans 16 amino acids.

In this sample, this clonotype turned up a few times. The chain has TRBV7-3 and TRBJ2-7; D possibly corresponds to TRBD2 (6 bases). Trimming pared 2 bases from V and 5 bases from J, leaving 10 bases between. This CDR3 has 13 residues. The V gene's germline CDR1 is SGHTA and CDR2 FQGTGA. The CDR3 nucleotides read TGTGCCAGCAGCTTAGGAGGGAGTGACGAGCAGTACTTC. Translation: CASSLGGSDEQYF. Drawing the rest from reference TRBV7-3 and TRBJ2-7, the complete variable domain is GAGVSQTPSNKVTEKGKYVELRCDPISGHTALYWYRQSLGQGPEFLIYFQGTGAADDSGLPNDRFFAVRPEGSVSTLKIQRTERGDSAVYLCASSLGGSDEQYFGPGTRLTVT.

There are a few counts of this clonotype. The rearrangement uses TRBV9 and TRBJ1-1; no clear D. The germline gives CDR1 SGDLS, CDR2 YYNGEE. The CDR3 spans 16 residues. Trimming took off 4 bases at V and 0 bases at J, with 16 bases between the two ends. Here the CDR3 DNA reads TGTGCCAGCAGCCCCGCTGTCGGCGGGATGAACACTGAAGCTTTCTTT. It specifies CASSPAVGGMNTEAFF.

A few counts support this clonotype. This sequence joins TRBV4-3 and TRBJ2-7; TRBD2 agrees at 9 bases. CDR3 size: 16 residues. Germline CDR1 and CDR2: LGHNA and YSLEER. Losses at the gene ends were 8 bases for V and 4 bases for J; bases not matched to a gene: 15. The CDR3 coding sequence is TGCGCCAGCGGCCGAGGAGGGGGTAGCGGGAGTTACGAGCAGTACTTC. Encoded protein: CASGRGGGSGSYEQYF.

This clonotype was picked up many times. The chain joins TRBV7-3 to TRBJ2-3; 9 positions match TRBD2. The CDR3 loop spans 17 amino acids. V lost 2 bases to trimming and J lost 1 base; unmatched junction nucleotides: 7. Germline loops: CDR1 SGHTA, CDR2 FQGTGA. Written as DNA, the CDR3 is TGTGCCAGCAGCTTAGTTGCGGGAGGGCCCGGCACAGATACGCAGTATTTT. Its protein product is CASSLVAGGPGTDTQYF.

Regarding this clonotype: A read error is possible here, since a much larger clone lies one base away. In this CDR3 the conserved last residue, phenylalanine or tryptophan, is missing, so a read error is likely. The chain recombines TRBV27 with TRBJ1-1, with 8 bases fitting TRBD1. Germline assignment: CDR1 MNHEY and CDR2 SMNVEV (reference sequence). Trimming removed 5 bases from V and 0 bases from J; junction bases left unmatched: 5. The CDR3 consists of 15 residues. The CDR3 region has the DNA TGTGCCAGCAGTCGTCGGGACAGGATGAACACTGAAGCTTTCTCT. It codes for CASSRRDRMNTEAFS.

The chain is built from TRBV20-1 and TRBJ2-3; D uncertain. The CDR3 loop spans 12 amino acids. Germline CDR1 DFQATT, CDR2 SNEGSKA (reference sequence). V was cut by 0 bases and J by 9 bases, with 10 bases left in between. The DNA of the CDR3 is TGCAGTGCTAGAGAGGACCCCTCGACGCAGTATTTT. This gives the protein CSAREDPSTQYF.

This clonotype came up a few times. The rearrangement links TRBV9 to TRBJ1-2; no clear D. CDR3 length: 14 residues. Germline assignment: CDR1 SGDLS and CDR2 YYNGEE. V was trimmed by 4 bases and J by 7 bases, leaving 17 bases between them. The CDR3 here is CASSSHERPSGYTF. The CDR3 nucleotides read TGTGCCAGCAGCTCTCACGAGAGGCCAAGTGGCTACACCTTC.

This clonotype was picked up many times. The chain uses TRBV20-1 and TRBJ1-1, with a weak D call TRBD1 (6 bases). Trimming took off 6 bases at V and 1 base at J, with 12 bases between the two ends. This CDR3 has 13 residues. Germline V gives CDR1 DFQATT, CDR2 SNEGSKA (reference sequence). As DNA, the CDR3 is TGCAGTGCCAGCGGACAGCCGAACACTGAAGCTTTCTTT. Translating gives CSASGQPNTEAFF.

This clonotype appeared many times. The J gene is TRBJ2-6, the V gene TRBV10-3; a possible D gene is TRBD2 (6 bases). Germline V gene sequence: CDR1 ENHRY, CDR2 SYGVKD. The CDR3 length is 15 residues. The V gene lost 3 bases and the J gene lost 0 bases, with 6 bases spanning the gap. CDR3: CAISDGSSGANVLTF. The CDR3 region has the DNA TGTGCCATCAGTGACGGGAGCTCTGGGGCCAACGTCCTGACTTTC.

To note about this clonotype: This may come from a read error, since a much larger clone is one base off. J is TRBJ2-2 and V is TRBV12-3 or TRBV12-4, with D maybe TRBD1 (7 bases). The length of the CDR3 is 15 residues. The CDR3, as DNA: TGTGCCAGCAGCCATCTACAGGGGTTAGGCGGGGAGCTGTCTTTT. This encodes CASSHLQGLGGELSF.

In its sample, this clonotype was seen many times. The gene calls are TRBV7-8 and TRBJ1-5; D uncertain. Germline CDR1 is SGHVS and CDR2 is FQNEAQ. Trimming shortened V by 5 bases and J by 6 bases, and 11 bases separated the two germline ends. The CDR3 runs 13 residues. CDR3 amino acids: CASSLSRGQPQHF. The DNA for the CDR3 is TGTGCCAGCAGCCTCTCACGGGGTCAGCCCCAGCATTTT.

This chain uses TRBV6-2 or TRBV6-3 with TRBJ2-1; 9 bases match TRBD2. Trimming took 2 bases from V and 8 from J; bases not matched to a gene: 13. In germline, CDR1 is MNHEY, CDR2 SVGEGT. The CDR3 covers 17 residues. The CDR3 coding sequence is TGTGCCAGCAGTTACCCGGTAGCGGGAGCCCTGACAGATGAGCAGTTCTTC. Amino acid sequence: CASSYPVAGALTDEQFF.

The chain carries TRBV27 and TRBJ1-5; 9 positions match TRBD1. The CDR3 sequence is 15 residues long. The germline CDR1 and CDR2 sequences are MNHEY and SMNVEV (reference sequence). V trimming: 6 bases; J trimming: 6 bases; junction bases outside the gene matches: 9. CDR3 residues: CASSTQGQGFQPQHF. The CDR3 nucleotides are TGTGCCAGCAGCACCCAGGGACAGGGTTTTCAGCCCCAGCATTTT.